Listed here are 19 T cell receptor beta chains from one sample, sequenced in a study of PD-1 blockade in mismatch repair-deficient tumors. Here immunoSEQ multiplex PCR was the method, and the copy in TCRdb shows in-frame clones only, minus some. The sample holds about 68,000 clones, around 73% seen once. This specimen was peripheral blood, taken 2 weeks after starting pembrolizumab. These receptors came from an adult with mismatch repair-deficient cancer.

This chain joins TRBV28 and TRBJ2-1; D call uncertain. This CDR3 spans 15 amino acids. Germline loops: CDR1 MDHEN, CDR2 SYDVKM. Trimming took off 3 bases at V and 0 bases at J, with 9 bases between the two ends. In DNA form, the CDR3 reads TGTGCCAGCAGTTTCGAGGCCAGCTCCTACAATGAGCAGTTCTTC. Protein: CASSFEASSYNEQFF.

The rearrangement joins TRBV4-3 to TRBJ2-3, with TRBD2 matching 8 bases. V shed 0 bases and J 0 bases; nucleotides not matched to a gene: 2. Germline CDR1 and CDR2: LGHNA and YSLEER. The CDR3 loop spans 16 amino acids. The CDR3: CASSQESSGSTDTQYF. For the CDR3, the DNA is TGCGCCAGCAGCCAAGAATCTAGCGGGAGCACAGATACGCAGTATTTT.

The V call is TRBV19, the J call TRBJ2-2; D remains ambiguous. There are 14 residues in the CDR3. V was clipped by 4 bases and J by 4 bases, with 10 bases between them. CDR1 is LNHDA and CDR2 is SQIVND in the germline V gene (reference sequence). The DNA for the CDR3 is TGTGCCAGTAGTAGTTCGCGAACCACCGGGGAGCTGTTTTTT. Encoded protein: CASSSSRTTGELFF.

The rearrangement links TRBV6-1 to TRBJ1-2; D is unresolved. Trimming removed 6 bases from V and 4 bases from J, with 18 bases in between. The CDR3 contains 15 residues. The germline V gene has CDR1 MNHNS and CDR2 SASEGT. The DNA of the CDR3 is TGTGCCAGCAGGGAGAGCGCAAACACACCCTATGGCTACACCTTC. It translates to CASRESANTPYGYTF.

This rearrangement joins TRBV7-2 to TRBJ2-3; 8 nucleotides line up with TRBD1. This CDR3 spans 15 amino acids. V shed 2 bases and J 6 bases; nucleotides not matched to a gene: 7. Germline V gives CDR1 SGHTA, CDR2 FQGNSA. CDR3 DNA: TGTGCCAGCAGCTTACAATCACAGGGGGTGGATACGCAGTATTTT. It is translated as CASSLQSQGVDTQYF.

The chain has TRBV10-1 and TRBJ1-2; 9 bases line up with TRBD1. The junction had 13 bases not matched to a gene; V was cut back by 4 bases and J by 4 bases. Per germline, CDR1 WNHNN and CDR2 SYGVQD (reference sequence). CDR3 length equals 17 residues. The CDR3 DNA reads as TGCGCCAGCAGTGTCCCACGCCGGGACAGGGATGGCTATGGCTACACCTTC. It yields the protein CASSVPRRDRDGYGYTF.

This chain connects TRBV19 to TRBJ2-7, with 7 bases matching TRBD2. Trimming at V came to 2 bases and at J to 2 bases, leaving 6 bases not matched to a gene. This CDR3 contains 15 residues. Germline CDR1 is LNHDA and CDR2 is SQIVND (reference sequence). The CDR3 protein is CASSILAETTYEQYF. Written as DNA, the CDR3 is TGTGCCAGTAGTATACTAGCGGAGACTACCTACGAGCAGTACTTC.

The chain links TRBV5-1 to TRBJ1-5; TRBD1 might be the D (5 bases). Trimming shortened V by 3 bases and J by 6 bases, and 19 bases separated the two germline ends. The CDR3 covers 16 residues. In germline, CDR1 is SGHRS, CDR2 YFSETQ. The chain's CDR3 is CASSSSPGEGGQPQHF. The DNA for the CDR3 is TGCGCCAGCAGCTCTTCCCCGGGGGAGGGTGGTCAGCCCCAGCATTTT.

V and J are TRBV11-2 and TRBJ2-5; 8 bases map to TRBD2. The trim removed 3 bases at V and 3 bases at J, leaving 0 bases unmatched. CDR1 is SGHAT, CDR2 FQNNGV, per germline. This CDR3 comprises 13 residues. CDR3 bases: TGTGCCAGCAGCTTCGGGGGGGAAGAGACCCAGTACTTC. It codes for CASSFGGEETQYF.

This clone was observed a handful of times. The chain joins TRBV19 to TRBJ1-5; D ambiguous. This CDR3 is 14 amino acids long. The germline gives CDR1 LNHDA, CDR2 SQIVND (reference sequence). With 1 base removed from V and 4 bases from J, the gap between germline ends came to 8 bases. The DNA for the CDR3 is TGTGCCAGTAGTATAGGACAATCTAATCAGCCCCAGCATTTT. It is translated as CASSIGQSNQPQHF.

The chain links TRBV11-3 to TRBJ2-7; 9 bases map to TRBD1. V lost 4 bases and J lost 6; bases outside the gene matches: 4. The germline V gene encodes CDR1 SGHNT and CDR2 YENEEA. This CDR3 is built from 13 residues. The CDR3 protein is CASSSTGGSEQYF. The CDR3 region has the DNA TGTGCCAGCAGCTCTACAGGGGGCTCCGAGCAGTACTTC.

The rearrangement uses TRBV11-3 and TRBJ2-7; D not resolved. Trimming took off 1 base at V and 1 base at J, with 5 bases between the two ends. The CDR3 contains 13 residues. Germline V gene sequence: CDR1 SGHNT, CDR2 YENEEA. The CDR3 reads CASSLVWSYEQYF. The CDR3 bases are TGTGCCAGCAGCTTAGTTTGGTCCTACGAGCAGTACTTC. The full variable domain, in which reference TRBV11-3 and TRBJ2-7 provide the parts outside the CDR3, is EAGVVQSPRYKIIEKKQPVAFWCNPISGHNTLYWYLQNLGQGPELLIRYENEEAVDDSQLPKDRFSAERLKGVDSTLKIQPAELGDSAVYLCASSLVWSYEQYFGPGTRLTVT.

CDR3: CASSPGSSGGRTDTQYF. Here the CDR3 DNA reads TGCGCCAGCAGCCCCGGGTCTAGCGGAGGTAGAACAGATACGCAGTATTTT. The chain is built from TRBV5-1 and TRBJ2-3; 7 bases line up with TRBD2. J gave up 3 bases and V 4 bases, and 14 bases lay outside the gene matches. The V gene's germline CDR1 is SGHRS and CDR2 YFSETQ. The CDR3 has 17 residues.

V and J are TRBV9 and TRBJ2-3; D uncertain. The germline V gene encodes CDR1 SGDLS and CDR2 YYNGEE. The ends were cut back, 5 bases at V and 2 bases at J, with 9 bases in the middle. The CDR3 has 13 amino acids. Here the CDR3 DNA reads TGTGCCAGCAGTAAACAGATCACAGATACGCAGTATTTT. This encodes CASSKQITDTQYF.

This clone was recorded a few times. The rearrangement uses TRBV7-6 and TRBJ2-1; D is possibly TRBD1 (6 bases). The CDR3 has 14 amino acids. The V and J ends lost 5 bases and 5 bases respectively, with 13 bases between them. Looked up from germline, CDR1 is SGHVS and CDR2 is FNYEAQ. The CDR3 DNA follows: TGTGCCAGCAGCAGAGGGGGTACCGACAATGAGCAGTTCTTC. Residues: CASSRGGTDNEQFF.

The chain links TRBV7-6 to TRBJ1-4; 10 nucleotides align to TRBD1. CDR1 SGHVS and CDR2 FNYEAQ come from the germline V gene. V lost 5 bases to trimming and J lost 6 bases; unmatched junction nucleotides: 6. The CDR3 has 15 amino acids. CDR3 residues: CASSPGQGSYEKLFF. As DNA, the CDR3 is TGTGCCAGCAGCCCGGGACAGGGGTCCTATGAAAAACTGTTTTTT.

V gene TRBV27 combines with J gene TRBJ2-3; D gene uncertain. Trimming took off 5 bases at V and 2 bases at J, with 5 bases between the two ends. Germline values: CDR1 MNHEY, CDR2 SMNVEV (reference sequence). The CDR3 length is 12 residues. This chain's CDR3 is CASSTLTDTQYF. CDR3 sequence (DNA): TGTGCCAGCAGTACGCTCACAGATACGCAGTATTTT.

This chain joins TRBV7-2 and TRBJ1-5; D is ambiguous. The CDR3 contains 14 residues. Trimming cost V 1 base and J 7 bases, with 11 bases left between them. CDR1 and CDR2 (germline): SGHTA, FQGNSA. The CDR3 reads CASSLDAASQPQHF. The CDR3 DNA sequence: TGTGCCAGCAGCTTAGATGCGGCGTCGCAGCCCCAGCATTTT.

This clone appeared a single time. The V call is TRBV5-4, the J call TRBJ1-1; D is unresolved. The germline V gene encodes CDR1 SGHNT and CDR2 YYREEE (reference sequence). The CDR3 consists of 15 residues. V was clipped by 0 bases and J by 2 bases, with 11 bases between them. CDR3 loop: CASSLVSVGNTEAFF. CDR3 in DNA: TGTGCCAGCAGCTTGGTTTCAGTAGGAAACACTGAAGCTTTCTTT.